This T cell receptor beta chain stems from a study of blood T cell repertoires in COVID-19. Data came from immunoSEQ multiplex PCR; TCRdb stores just in-frame clones and leaves some out. The table lists 200,000 to 300,000 clones, roughly 88% of them singletons. The germline gives CDR1 SGHDT, CDR2 YYEEEE. The ends were cut back, 4 bases at V and 6 bases at J, with 14 bases in the middle. The CDR3 totals 13 residues. The source is a man aged 40-49 years with acute or convalescent COVID-19. The sequencing input was peripheral blood. The chain uses TRBV5-6 and TRBJ2-7, with a possible D match to TRBD1 (6 bases). The CDR3 region has the DNA TGTGCCAGCAGCGGAACAGGGTCCCTCGAGCAGTACTTC. This translates into CASSGTGSLEQYF.